Presented here are 18 T cell receptor beta chains from one specimen sequenced in a study of vaccination effects on CD4 cells after COVID-19. Sequencing in the ViraFEST assay came after antigen-specific CD4+ T cells had been expanded with viral peptide pools, which were used to stimulate PBMC. Subsequent to a culture period of under 11 days, CD4+ T cells were isolated. Subjects were given two BNT162b2 or mRNA-1273 vaccine doses. Assay: immunoSEQ multiplex PCR; the TCRdb copy retains only in-frame clones and omits some. The sample has approximately 78,000 clones, about 86% seen once. For these TCRs, the target antigens are not known. The sequencing used CD4+ T cells from PBMCs cultured with HCoV-229E spike peptides, collected after COVID-19 vaccination. All receptors derive from a human donor who received a COVID-19 vaccine.

The V call is TRBV28, the J call TRBJ2-2; TRBD1 matches 9 bases. The CDR3 consists of 16 residues. Trimming removed 6 bases from V and 0 bases from J; junction bases left unmatched: 5. Germline loops: CDR1 MDHEN, CDR2 SYDVKM. This CDR3 reads CASRGGQGTNTGELFF. The CDR3 DNA reads as TGTGCCAGCAGGGGGGGACAGGGAACGAACACCGGGGAGCTGTTTTTT.

The chain joins TRBV21-1 to TRBJ2-7; the table assigns TRBD1, which was not confirmed against the DNA. TRBV21-1 is tagged as a pseudogene. The CDR3 length is 17 residues. The CDR3 DNA sequence: TGTGCCAGCAGCCTACCTGGATCGACAGCCTTCTTCTACGAGCAGTACGTC. Translation gives CASSLPGSTAFFYEQYV.

The V gene is TRBV5-1, the J gene TRBJ1-1, with TRBD1 as a possible D gene (5 bases). CDR1 SGHRS and CDR2 YFSETQ come from the germline V gene. The CDR3 loop spans 14 amino acids. The germline V and J ends were trimmed by 2 bases and 3 bases, with 11 bases remaining between them. This CDR3 reads CASSFSGGHTEAFF. CDR3 nucleotide sequence: TGCGCCAGCAGCTTTTCGGGGGGACACACTGAAGCTTTCTTT. Based on the CDR3 plus reference TRBV5-1 and TRBJ1-1, the full variable domain is KAGVTQTPRYLIKTRGQQVTLSCSPISGHRSVSWYQQTPGQGLQFLFEYFSETQRNKGNFPGRFSGRQFSNSRSEMNVSTLELGDSALYLCASSFSGGHTEAFFGQGTRLTVV.

This clone is a singleton in its sample. The genes are TRBV27 and TRBJ2-2, with 7 bases matching TRBD1. V lost 3 bases, J lost 7 bases, and 5 bases stayed unmatched. Looked up from germline, CDR1 is MNHEY and CDR2 is SMNVEV (reference sequence). This CDR3 region has 14 residues. CDR3 loop: CASSFGQAGGELFF. The DNA of the CDR3 is TGTGCCAGCAGTTTCGGACAGGCAGGCGGGGAGCTGTTTTTT.

Only a few counts were recorded for this clone. This chain uses TRBV10-3 with TRBJ2-2; 12 nucleotides align to TRBD1. The CDR3 extends over 17 amino acids. Per germline, CDR1 ENHRY and CDR2 SYGVKD. With V trimmed by 6 bases and J by 0 bases, 5 bases remained unmatched. The CDR3, as DNA: TGTGCCATCAGGGCCGGGACAGGGGGCGCGAACACCGGGGAGCTGTTTTTT. This encodes CAIRAGTGGANTGELFF.

The rearrangement links TRBV2 to TRBJ1-2, with 10 bases lining up with TRBD1. The trim removed 7 bases at V and 4 bases at J, leaving 9 bases unmatched. The CDR3 runs to 15 residues. Germline V gene data show CDR1 as SNHLY and CDR2 as FYNNEI. CDR3 sequence (DNA): TGTGCCAGCATAAGGGACAGGGGATTACCCTATGGCTACACCTTC. Amino acid sequence: CASIRDRGLPYGYTF.

The gene calls are TRBV18 and TRBJ2-7, with 7 positions matching TRBD1. Trimming took 3 bases from V and 6 from J; bases not matched to a gene: 8. This CDR3 is 14 amino acids long. Germline V gives CDR1 KGHSH, CDR2 LQKENI. In DNA, the CDR3 is TGTGCCAGCTCACCTACCGACAGGGTGGGCGAGCAGTACGTC. It translates to CASSPTDRVGEQYV.

V usage is TRBV9 and J usage is TRBJ1-4, with D hard to call. In germline, CDR1 is SGDLS, CDR2 YYNGEE. The CDR3 contains 14 residues. V lost 1 base and J lost 3, with 7 bases in between. The CDR3 protein is CASSVSAANEKLFF. The CDR3 nucleotides read TGTGCCAGCAGCGTATCAGCGGCTAATGAAAAACTGTTTTTT. Supplemented by reference TRBV9 and TRBJ1-4, the full variable domain reads DSGVTQTPKHLITATGQRVTLRCSPRSGDLSVYWYQQSLDQGLQFLIQYYNGEERAKGNILERFSAQQFPDLHSELNLSSLELGDSALYFCASSVSAANEKLFFGSGTQLSVL.

This rearrangement joins TRBV12-3 or TRBV12-4 to TRBJ2-7; the match to TRBD1 covers 7 bases. This CDR3 is built from 13 residues. V lost 5 bases and J lost 4; bases outside the gene matches: 5. CDR3 nucleotides: TGTGCCAGCAGTGGACAGGAGAAATACGAGCAGTACGTC. It is translated as CASSGQEKYEQYV.

The gene calls are TRBV6-5 and TRBJ1-1; D is ambiguous. The length of the CDR3 is 13 residues. From germline, CDR1 is MNHEY and CDR2 SVGAGI. V lost 2 bases to trimming and J lost 0 bases, with 4 bases between them. For the CDR3, the DNA is TGTGCCAGCAGTTACCGAATGAACACTGAAGCTTTCTTT. Translation gives CASSYRMNTEAFF.

The chain has TRBV5-6 and TRBJ1-2; no firm D call. Germline lookup yields CDR1 SGHDT and CDR2 YYEEEE. The CDR3 totals 13 residues. V was cut by 0 bases and J by 4 bases, with 7 bases left in between. This CDR3 reads CASSLAQTYGYTF. CDR3 in DNA: TGTGCCAGCAGCTTGGCGCAGACCTATGGCTACACCTTC.

The V and J genes are TRBV20-1 and TRBJ2-2, with D perhaps being TRBD1 or TRBD2 (6 bases each). In germline, CDR1 is DFQATT, CDR2 SNEGSKA (reference sequence). The V end lost 3 bases, the J end lost 1 base, and 12 bases lay between the germline ends. The CDR3 extends over 15 amino acids. CDR3 DNA: TGCAGTGCTAGTTCCGGGGGCTTGAACACCGGGGAGCTGTTTTTT. It is translated as CSASSGGLNTGELFF.

This chain uses TRBV6-6 with TRBJ1-2; D is uncertain. V was clipped by 3 bases and J by 0 bases, with 8 bases between them. The CDR3 sequence is 14 residues long. The germline CDR1 and CDR2 sequences are MNHNY and SVGAGI (reference sequence). CDR3 DNA: TGTGCCAGCAGTTATAAGGATTCTAACTATGGCTACACCTTC. This encodes CASSYKDSNYGYTF.

The CDR3: CASSPPGQRAAEAFF. The CDR3 coding sequence is TGTGCCAGCTCACCACCGGGACAAAGGGCCGCTGAAGCTTTCTTT. The genes are TRBV18 and TRBJ1-1; possibly TRBD1 for D (6 bases). The V end was cut by 0 bases, the J end by 6 bases, with 14 bases between. Per germline, CDR1 KGHSH and CDR2 LQKENI. This CDR3 has 15 residues.

The chain is built from TRBV6-1 and TRBJ1-2, with unresolved D. The V end lost 1 base, the J end lost 1 base, and 10 bases lay between the germline ends. This CDR3 contains 15 residues. The V gene's germline CDR1 is MNHNS and CDR2 SASEGT. CDR3 protein: CASSEGMYDNYGYTF. DNA for the CDR3: TGTGCCAGCAGTGAAGGGATGTATGATAACTATGGCTACACCTTC.

This chain uses TRBV6-5 with TRBJ1-1, with D uncertain. V lost 8 bases, J lost 8 bases, and 15 bases lay in between. Germline CDR1 reads MNHEY; CDR2 reads SVGAGI. This CDR3 has 12 residues. Written as DNA, the CDR3 is TGTGCCAGCCACGGTTGGGGTGGGGAAGCTTTCTTT. Encoded protein: CASHGWGGEAFF.

The genes are TRBV6-5 and TRBJ1-2; 10 bases align to TRBD1. Germline-derived CDR1 and CDR2 are MNHEY and SVGAGI. The CDR3 spans 15 residues. The junction had 7 bases not matched to a gene; V was cut back by 5 bases and J by 4 bases. Written as DNA, the CDR3 is TGTGCCAGCAGTCCCGGGACAGGGGTGGGCTATGGCTACACCTTC. Its protein product is CASSPGTGVGYGYTF.

A single count supports this clone. The chain has TRBV6-5 and TRBJ1-4; D might be TRBD1 (5 bases). CDR1 and CDR2 from the germline V gene are MNHEY and SVGAGI. The length of the CDR3 is 15 residues. V lost 5 bases and J lost 7, with 17 bases in between. CDR3 DNA: TGTGCCAGCAGTCGCTGGACATCCGGGGGTGAAAAACTGTTTTTT. Translation gives CASSRWTSGGEKLFF.